Each of the 4 T cell receptor beta chains below was sequenced from the same sample in a study of blood T cell repertoires in COVID-19. Clones were sequenced by immunoSEQ multiplex PCR, and TCRdb holds only the in-frame ones, with some missing. The sample includes approximately 120,000 clones, 75% to 90% seen only once; the top ten take about 20%. Input material: peripheral blood. The receptors here all came from a woman aged 60-75 years with acute or convalescent COVID-19.

The chain combines TRBV7-3 with TRBJ2-5; 7 positions agree with TRBD2. The V segment lost 1 base and the J segment 2 bases; nucleotides outside the gene matches: 7. The length of the CDR3 is 16 residues. CDR1 and CDR2 (germline): SGHTA, FQGTGA. This chain's CDR3 is CASSLMGQREQETQYF. The CDR3 region has the DNA TGTGCCAGCAGCTTAATGGGTCAGCGGGAACAAGAGACCCAGTACTTC.

The V call is TRBV28, the J call TRBJ1-1; unclear D gene. The germline CDR1 and CDR2 sequences are MDHEN and SYDVKM. V was clipped by 6 bases and J by 1 base, with 9 bases between them. This CDR3 spans 13 amino acids. The DNA of the CDR3 is TGTGCCAGCAGCCCGGGGTCGAACACTGAAGCTTTCTTT. Amino acid sequence: CASSPGSNTEAFF.

This chain uses TRBV6-1 with TRBJ1-5, with D hard to call. Trimming removed 2 bases from V and 4 bases from J, with 6 bases in between. There are 13 residues in the CDR3. In germline, CDR1 is MNHNS, CDR2 SASEGT. The CDR3 DNA reads as TGTGCCAGCAGTGAAAGCCTGAATCAGCCCCAGCATTTT. This sequence encodes CASSESLNQPQHF.

The genes are TRBV19 and TRBJ1-2, with 12 bases fitting TRBD1. This CDR3 has 14 amino acids. V was clipped by 6 bases and J by 6 bases; unmatched bases: 5. Germline assignment: CDR1 LNHDA and CDR2 SQIVND (reference sequence). The CDR3 region has the DNA TGTGCCAGTAGCTACCGGGACAGGGGGCATGGCTACACCTTC. This gives the protein CASSYRDRGHGYTF.